These 26 T cell receptor beta chains were all obtained from the same sample, sequenced in a study of control samples from healthy donors and cancer patients. This table comes from immunoSEQ multiplex PCR, and its TCRdb copy is limited to in-frame clones, with some not included. The sample records 200,000 or so clones, 85% to 95% being singletons. The sequenced material came from blood. These receptors were obtained from a man aged 45-65 years in good health.

This chain links TRBV18 with TRBJ1-1; D unclear. V lost 1 base and J lost 1, with 13 bases in between. CDR3 length: 16 residues. Germline V gene lookup returns CDR1 KGHSH and CDR2 LQKENI. CDR3 nucleotide sequence: TGTGCCAGCTCACCACAGTCATCCAAAGGGAACACTGAAGCTTTCTTT. Its translation is CASSPQSSKGNTEAFF.

This chain connects TRBV6-5 to TRBJ2-5; D is undetermined. Trimming took off 5 bases at V and 2 bases at J, with 6 bases between the two ends. The CDR3 consists of 12 residues. The V gene's germline CDR1 is MNHEY and CDR2 SVGAGI. CDR3 bases: TGTGCCAGCAGTCGACGGCAAGAGACCCAGTACTTC. Protein product: CASSRRQETQYF.

The chain recombines TRBV6-5 with TRBJ2-4; perhaps TRBD2 as D (7 bases). Per germline, CDR1 MNHEY and CDR2 SVGAGI. V was shortened by 11 bases and J by 1 base, with 18 bases between the two germline ends. This CDR3 is built from 15 residues. CDR3: CASQRAGAAKNIQYF. CDR3 nucleotide sequence: TGTGCCTCCCAGAGGGCGGGGGCGGCCAAAAACATTCAGTACTTC.

This clone has a handful of counts. V gene TRBV4-2 combines with J gene TRBJ2-1, with 11 positions matching TRBD2. CDR3 size: 16 residues. V lost 2 bases to trimming and J lost 8 bases; unmatched junction nucleotides: 8. Germline CDR1 is LGHNA and CDR2 is YNFKEQ. As DNA, the CDR3 is TGTGCCAGCAGCCAACCCCTAGCGGGGGGCGGCGATGAGCAGTTCTTC. This encodes CASSQPLAGGGDEQFF.

This chain uses TRBV6-2 or TRBV6-3 with TRBJ1-4; the match to TRBD1 covers 7 bases. Germline V CDR1 and CDR2: MNHEY, SVGEGT. J was trimmed by 8 bases and V by 4 bases; bases with no gene match: 7. The CDR3 extends over 14 amino acids. CDR3 sequence reads: CASSFPDRREKLFF. DNA for the CDR3: TGTGCCAGCAGTTTTCCGGACAGGAGAGAAAAACTGTTTTTT.

The CDR3 bases are TGTGCCAGCAGCCTCCCGATGGGGACAGCTAAAGCTTTCTTT. This codes for CASSLPMGTAKAFF. The rearrangement joins TRBV7-6 to TRBJ1-1; 7 bases map to TRBD1. The J segment lost 9 bases and the V segment lost 5 bases, leaving 12 bases of the junction unmatched. The V gene's germline CDR1 is SGHVS and CDR2 FNYEAQ. This CDR3 contains 14 residues.

The chain uses TRBV28 and TRBJ1-6, with 7 bases aligning to TRBD1. There are 15 residues in the CDR3. V was clipped by 5 bases and J by 5 bases; unmatched bases: 6. Germline V gene data show CDR1 as MDHEN and CDR2 as SYDVKM. CDR3: CASSGNTGDNSPLHF. CDR3 in DNA: TGTGCCAGCAGTGGGAACACAGGGGATAATTCACCCCTCCACTTT.

V gene TRBV6-5 combines with J gene TRBJ1-6; 7 positions match TRBD1. Germline V CDR1 and CDR2: MNHEY, SVGAGI. This CDR3 comprises 13 residues. V was pared by 4 bases and J by 10 bases, with 4 bases of the junction left unmatched. Here the CDR3 reads CASSLTGPSPLHF. CDR3 coding DNA: TGTGCCAGCAGTTTGACAGGGCCATCACCCCTCCACTTT.

Turning to this clone: The same CDR3 arises from other DNA sequences in this sample as well. The V and J genes are TRBV10-1 and TRBJ1-5; D is undetermined. This CDR3 is built from 13 residues. V lost 0 bases, J lost 2 bases, and 2 bases lay in between. The germline V gene encodes CDR1 WNHNN and CDR2 SYGVQD (reference sequence). CDR3 amino acids: CASSESGNQPQHF. The CDR3 DNA is TGCGCCAGCAGTGAGTCTGGCAATCAGCCCCAGCATTTT.

The rearrangement joins TRBV4-3 to TRBJ1-1; D gene unclear. The CDR3 is made up of 13 amino acids. In germline, CDR1 is LGHNA, CDR2 YSLEER. V was trimmed by 3 bases and J by 3 bases, leaving 8 bases between them. CDR3 DNA: TGCGCCAGCAGCCATGCTCTAGACACTGAAGCTTTCTTT. It translates to CASSHALDTEAFF.

The chain joins TRBV5-1 to TRBJ2-7; TRBD1 aligns across 8 bases. Germline V gene data show CDR1 as SGHRS and CDR2 as YFSETQ. This CDR3 has 14 residues. After removal of 3 bases from V and 6 bases from J, the junction contained 8 bases not matched to a gene. CDR3 region: CASSSGQGPSEQYF. CDR3 nucleotide sequence: TGCGCCAGCAGCTCCGGACAGGGCCCCTCCGAGCAGTACTTC.

This chain connects TRBV7-2 to TRBJ2-5; the match to TRBD2 covers 8 bases. The CDR3 spans 16 residues. Germline CDR1 SGHTA, CDR2 FQGNSA. V gave up 4 bases and J gave up 0 bases; unmatched junction bases: 7. The CDR3 sequence: CASSWGAGANQETQYF. The CDR3 DNA is TGTGCCAGCAGCTGGGGAGCGGGGGCCAACCAAGAGACCCAGTACTTC.

The J gene is TRBJ2-2, the V gene TRBV3-1 (or the pseudogene TRBV3-2), with 7 nucleotides matching TRBD1. With 4 bases clipped from V and 5 bases from J, the junction kept 10 bases outside the gene matches. Germline lookup yields CDR1 LGHDT and CDR2 YNNKEL (reference sequence). CDR3 size: 16 residues. The CDR3 DNA reads TGTGCCAGCAGCCTTCAGGGGGTACTAAAAACCGGGGAGCTGTTTTTT. Translated: CASSLQGVLKTGELFF.

The J gene is TRBJ1-4, the V gene TRBV6-5; D ambiguous. Trimming stripped 7 bases from V and 8 bases from J, with 17 bases between. CDR3 length: 14 amino acids. CDR1 is MNHEY and CDR2 is SVGAGI in the germline V gene. CDR3 amino acids: CASIRDSLREKLFF. DNA of the CDR3: TGTGCCAGCATAAGAGACTCCCTTCGGGAAAAACTGTTTTTT.

This chain uses TRBV27 with TRBJ1-6; perhaps TRBD1 as D (6 bases). V was cut by 6 bases and J by 5 bases, with 11 bases left in between. CDR1 MNHEY and CDR2 SMNVEV come from the germline V gene (reference sequence). This CDR3 contains 14 residues. CDR3: CASRPTGNNSPLHF. The CDR3 nucleotides read TGTGCCAGCAGACCCACAGGGAATAATTCACCCCTCCACTTT.

The chain joins TRBV6-5 to TRBJ2-2; 9 nucleotides line up with TRBD1. Losses at the gene ends were 6 bases for V and 2 bases for J; bases not matched to a gene: 1. The CDR3 extends over 14 amino acids. The germline V gene encodes CDR1 MNHEY and CDR2 SVGAGI. CDR3 DNA sequence: TGTGCCAGCAGGGACAGGGGTAACACCGGGGAGCTGTTTTTT. Its protein is CASRDRGNTGELFF.

The rearrangement links TRBV18 to TRBJ1-1; D is uncertain. From germline, CDR1 is KGHSH and CDR2 LQKENI. The V gene lost 4 bases and the J gene lost 5 bases, with 11 bases spanning the gap. The CDR3 has 13 residues. DNA of the CDR3: TGTGCCAGCTCACTCGGACCTCAGACTGAAGCTTTCTTT. Encoded protein: CASSLGPQTEAFF.

V is TRBV4-3 and J is TRBJ1-2, with D perhaps matching TRBD1 (6 bases). Germline V gene lookup returns CDR1 LGHNA and CDR2 YSLEER. V was trimmed by 0 bases and J by 6 bases, leaving 17 bases between them. The CDR3 has 16 amino acids. The CDR3 DNA sequence: TGCGCCAGCAGCCAAGATCTTCCCGGGGGCGTCGATGGCTACACCTTC. This encodes CASSQDLPGGVDGYTF.

The V gene is TRBV19, the J gene TRBJ1-1; possible D gene TRBD1, 6 bases. The CDR3 runs 16 residues. Germline V gene lookup returns CDR1 LNHDA and CDR2 SQIVND (reference sequence). V lost 5 bases and J lost 5, with 21 bases in between. The CDR3 sequence is CASSSVLRERGTEAFF. The CDR3 coding sequence is TGTGCCAGTAGTTCCGTGCTCAGGGAAAGGGGGACTGAAGCTTTCTTT.

V and J are TRBV6-5 and TRBJ1-5, with 8 bases lining up with TRBD1. The V segment lost 6 bases and the J segment 4 bases; nucleotides outside the gene matches: 2. The CDR3 covers 13 residues. Germline V gene lookup returns CDR1 MNHEY and CDR2 SVGAGI. CDR3 sequence (DNA): TGTGCCAGCAGCGGGACAGGAAATCAGCCCCAGCATTTT. It encodes CASSGTGNQPQHF.

This clone was counted a few times. This chain connects TRBV6-5 to TRBJ1-5; TRBD1 agrees at 7 bases. With 7 bases clipped from V and 5 bases from J, the junction kept 8 bases outside the gene matches. The CDR3 sequence is 14 residues long. CDR1 is MNHEY, CDR2 SVGAGI, per germline. The CDR3 loop is CASKKGQLDQPQHF. CDR3 DNA sequence: TGTGCCAGCAAAAAGGGACAGTTGGATCAGCCCCAGCATTTT.

CDR3 sequence: CASTRNKGVYGYTF. The CDR3, as DNA: TGTGCCAGCACCCGTAACAAGGGGGTCTATGGCTACACCTTC. The rearrangement joins TRBV7-2 to TRBJ1-2; D might be TRBD1 (6 bases). Trimming took off 7 bases at V and 4 bases at J, with 16 bases between the two ends. Germline lookup yields CDR1 SGHTA and CDR2 FQGNSA. This CDR3 region has 14 residues.

The rearrangement links TRBV19 to TRBJ1-1, with TRBD1 identical over 8 bases. The CDR3 has 13 amino acids. CDR1 is LNHDA, CDR2 SQIVND, per germline (reference sequence). V trimming: 6 bases; J trimming: 4 bases; junction bases outside the gene matches: 4. The CDR3 DNA sequence: TGTGCCAGTAGCAGACAGGGGCCCACTGAAGCTTTCTTT. Amino acid sequence: CASSRQGPTEAFF.

This rearrangement joins TRBV5-1 to TRBJ1-1, with 8 bases that match TRBD1. CDR3 length: 15 residues. The germline V gene has CDR1 SGHRS and CDR2 YFSETQ. Trimming cost V 2 bases and J 4 bases; bases outside gene matches: 7. CDR3 bases: TGCGCCAGCAGCTTCCAGGGGGCTAGTGGCACTGAAGCTTTCTTT. Its translation: CASSFQGASGTEAFF.

The chain is built from TRBV5-1 and TRBJ2-1; TRBD2 aligns across 14 bases. V lost 7 bases, J lost 2 bases, and 8 bases stayed unmatched. Germline V gene lookup returns CDR1 SGHRS and CDR2 YFSETQ. The CDR3 loop spans 17 amino acids. The CDR3 protein is CASGSGTSGGPYNEQFF. CDR3 nucleotide sequence: TGCGCCAGCGGCTCCGGGACTAGCGGGGGCCCCTACAATGAGCAGTTCTTC.

This chain links TRBV19 with TRBJ1-5; the D gene is possibly TRBD1 (6 bases). CDR1 LNHDA and CDR2 SQIVND come from the germline V gene (reference sequence). The V gene lost 8 bases and the J gene lost 1 base, with 15 bases spanning the gap. This CDR3 comprises 15 residues. DNA for the CDR3: TGTGCCAGTGGGGACGTCAGGGGCAGCAATCAGCCCCAGCATTTT. Translation: CASGDVRGSNQPQHF.